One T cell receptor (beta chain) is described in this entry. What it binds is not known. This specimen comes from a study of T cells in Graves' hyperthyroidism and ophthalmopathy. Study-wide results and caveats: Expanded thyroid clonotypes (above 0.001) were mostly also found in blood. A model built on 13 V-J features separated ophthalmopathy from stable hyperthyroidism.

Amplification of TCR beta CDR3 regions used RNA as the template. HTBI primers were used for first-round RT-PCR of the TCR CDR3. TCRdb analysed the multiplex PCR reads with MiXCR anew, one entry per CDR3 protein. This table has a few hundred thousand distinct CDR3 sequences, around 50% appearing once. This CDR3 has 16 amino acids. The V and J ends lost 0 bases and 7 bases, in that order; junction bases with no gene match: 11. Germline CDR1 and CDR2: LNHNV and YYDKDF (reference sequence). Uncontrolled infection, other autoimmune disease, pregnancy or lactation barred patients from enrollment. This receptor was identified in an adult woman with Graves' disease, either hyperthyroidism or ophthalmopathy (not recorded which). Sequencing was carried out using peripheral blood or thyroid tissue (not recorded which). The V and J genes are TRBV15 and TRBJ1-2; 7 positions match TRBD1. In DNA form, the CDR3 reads TGTGCCACCAGCAGAGATCGGGGGACAGTGGGGCCTGGCTACACCTTC. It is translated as CATSRDRGTVGPGYTF.